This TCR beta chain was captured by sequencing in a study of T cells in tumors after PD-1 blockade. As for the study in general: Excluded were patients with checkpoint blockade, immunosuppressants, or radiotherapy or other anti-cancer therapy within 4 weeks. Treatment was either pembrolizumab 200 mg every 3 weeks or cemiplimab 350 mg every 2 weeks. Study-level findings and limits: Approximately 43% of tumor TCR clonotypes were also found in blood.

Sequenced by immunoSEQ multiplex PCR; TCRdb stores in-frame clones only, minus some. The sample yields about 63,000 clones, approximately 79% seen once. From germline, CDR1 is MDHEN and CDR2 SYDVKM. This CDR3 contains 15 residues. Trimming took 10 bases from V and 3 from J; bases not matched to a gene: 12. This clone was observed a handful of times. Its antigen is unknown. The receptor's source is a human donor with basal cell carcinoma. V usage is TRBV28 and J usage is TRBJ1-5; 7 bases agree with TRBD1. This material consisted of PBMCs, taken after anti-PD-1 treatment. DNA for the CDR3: TGTGCCATCGGGGAGGGGGCGAGCCTCAATCAGCCCCAGCATTTT. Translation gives CAIGEGASLNQPQHF. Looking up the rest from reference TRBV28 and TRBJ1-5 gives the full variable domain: DVKVTQSSRYLVKRTGEKVFLECVQDMDHENMFWYRQDPGLGLRLIYFSYDVKMKEKGDIPEGYSVSREKKERFSLILESASTNQTSMYLCAIGEGASLNQPQHFGDGTRLSIL.